This section outlines one TCR beta chain sequence together with its context. This entry is derived from a study of blood T cell repertoires in COVID-19. Background on the study: Whether acute or convalescent, the COVID-19 samples came from the United States, Italy and Spain. PBMCs, B-cell-depleted T cells, or T cells were the source of the cDNA or gDNA that made up the material.

The V gene's germline CDR1 is ENHRY and CDR2 SYGVKD. The trim removed 6 bases at V and 2 bases at J, leaving 2 bases unmatched. This CDR3 is 13 amino acids long. It was during active infection that Seattle patients were enrolled and then longitudinally followed. Clones were read by immunoSEQ multiplex PCR, and TCRdb kept only the in-frame ones, dropping some. The sample includes fewer than 300,000 clones, 80% to 95% of them seen just once. The source material was peripheral blood. The rearrangement uses TRBV10-3 and TRBJ2-3, with 7 bases aligning to TRBD2. This clonotype was obtained from a woman in her thirties with COVID-19, enrolled during active disease. The DNA of the CDR3 is TGTGCCATCAGCCGGGAGGCCACAGATACGCAGTATTTT. Protein: CAISREATDTQYF.